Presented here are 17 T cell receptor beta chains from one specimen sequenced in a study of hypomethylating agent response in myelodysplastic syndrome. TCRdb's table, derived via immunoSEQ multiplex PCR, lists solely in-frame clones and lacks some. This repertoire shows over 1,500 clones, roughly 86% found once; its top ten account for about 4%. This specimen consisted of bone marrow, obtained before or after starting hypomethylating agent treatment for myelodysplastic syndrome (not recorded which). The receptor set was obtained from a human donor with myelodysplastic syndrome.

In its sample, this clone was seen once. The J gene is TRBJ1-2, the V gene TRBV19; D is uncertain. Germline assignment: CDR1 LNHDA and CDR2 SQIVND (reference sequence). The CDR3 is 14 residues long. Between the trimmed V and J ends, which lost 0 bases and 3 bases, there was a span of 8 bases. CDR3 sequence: CASSIDRRDYGYTF. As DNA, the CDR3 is TGTGCCAGTAGTATAGATCGAAGGGACTATGGCTACACCTTC.

Here the CDR3 reads CASSSTRGPLTYEQYF. The CDR3 DNA sequence: TGTGCCAGCAGCTCCACCCGGGGACCGTTAACCTACGAGCAGTACTTC. The J gene is TRBJ2-7, the V gene TRBV5-6, with D perhaps TRBD1 or TRBD2 (5 bases each). The V end was cut by 3 bases, the J end by 2 bases, with 18 bases between. Germline V lookup: CDR1 SGHDT, CDR2 YYEEEE. This CDR3 contains 16 residues.

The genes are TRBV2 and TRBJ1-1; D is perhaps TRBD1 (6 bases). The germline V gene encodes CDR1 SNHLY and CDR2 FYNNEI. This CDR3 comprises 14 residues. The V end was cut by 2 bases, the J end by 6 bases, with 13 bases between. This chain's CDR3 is CASSERGERAEAFF. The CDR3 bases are TGTGCCAGCAGTGAAAGGGGGGAAAGAGCTGAAGCTTTCTTT.

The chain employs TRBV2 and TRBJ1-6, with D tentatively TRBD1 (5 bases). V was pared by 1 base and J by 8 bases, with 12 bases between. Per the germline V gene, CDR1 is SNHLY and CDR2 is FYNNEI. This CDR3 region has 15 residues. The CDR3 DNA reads TGTGCCAGCAGTGAAGTATATGGAGGGGATTCACCCCTCCACTTT. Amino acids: CASSEVYGGDSPLHF.

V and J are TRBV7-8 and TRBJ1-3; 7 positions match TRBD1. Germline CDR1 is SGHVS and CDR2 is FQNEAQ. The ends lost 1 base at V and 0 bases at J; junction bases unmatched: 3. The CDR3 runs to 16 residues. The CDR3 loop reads CASSLEGAFSGNTIYF. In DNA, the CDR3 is TGTGCCAGCAGCTTAGAGGGGGCATTCTCTGGAAACACCATATATTTT.

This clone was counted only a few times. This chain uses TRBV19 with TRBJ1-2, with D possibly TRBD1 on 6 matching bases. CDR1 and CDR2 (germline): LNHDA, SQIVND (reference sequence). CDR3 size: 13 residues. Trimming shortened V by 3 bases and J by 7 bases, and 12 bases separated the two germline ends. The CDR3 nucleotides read TGTGCCAGTAGTATTGCGGGGGGCTCTGGCTACACCTTC. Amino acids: CASSIAGGSGYTF.

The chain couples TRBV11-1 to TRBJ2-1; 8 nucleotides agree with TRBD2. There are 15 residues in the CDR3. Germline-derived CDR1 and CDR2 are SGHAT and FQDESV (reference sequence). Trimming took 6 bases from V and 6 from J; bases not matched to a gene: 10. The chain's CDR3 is CASREGTRVGNEQFF. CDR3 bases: TGTGCCAGCAGGGAAGGGACTAGAGTAGGCAATGAGCAGTTCTTC.

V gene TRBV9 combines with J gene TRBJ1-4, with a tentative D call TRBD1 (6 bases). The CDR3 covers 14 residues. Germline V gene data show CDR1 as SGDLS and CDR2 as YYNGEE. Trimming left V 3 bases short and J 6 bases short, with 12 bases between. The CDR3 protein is CASSGGQGYEKLFF. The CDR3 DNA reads TGTGCCAGCAGCGGGGGGCAGGGGTATGAAAAACTGTTTTTT.

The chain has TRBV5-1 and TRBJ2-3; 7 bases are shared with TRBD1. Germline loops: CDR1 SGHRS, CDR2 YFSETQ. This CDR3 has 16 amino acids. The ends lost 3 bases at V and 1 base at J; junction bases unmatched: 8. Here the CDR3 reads CASSSAPQGGTDTQYF. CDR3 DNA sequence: TGCGCCAGCAGCTCCGCACCTCAGGGGGGCACAGATACGCAGTATTTT.

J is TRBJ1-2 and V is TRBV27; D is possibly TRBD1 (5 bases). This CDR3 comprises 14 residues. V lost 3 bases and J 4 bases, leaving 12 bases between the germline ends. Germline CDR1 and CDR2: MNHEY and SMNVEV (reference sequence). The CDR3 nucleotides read TGTGCCAGCAGTTTTGGGGACCCAAGCTATGGCTACACCTTC. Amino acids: CASSFGDPSYGYTF.

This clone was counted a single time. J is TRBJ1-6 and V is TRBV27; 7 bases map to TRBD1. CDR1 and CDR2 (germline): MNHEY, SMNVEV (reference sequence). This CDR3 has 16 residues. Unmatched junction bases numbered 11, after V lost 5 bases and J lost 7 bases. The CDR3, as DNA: TGTGCCAGCAGTGCGTTGACAGGGCACGTAAATTCACCCCTCCACTTT. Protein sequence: CASSALTGHVNSPLHF.

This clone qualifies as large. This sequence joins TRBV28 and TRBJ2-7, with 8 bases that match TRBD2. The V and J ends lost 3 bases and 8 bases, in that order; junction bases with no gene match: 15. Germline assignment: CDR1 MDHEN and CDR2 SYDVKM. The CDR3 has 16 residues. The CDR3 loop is CASSFRGVAGTTKQYF. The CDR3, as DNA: TGTGCCAGCAGTTTCCGAGGGGTAGCGGGGACTACGAAGCAGTACTTC. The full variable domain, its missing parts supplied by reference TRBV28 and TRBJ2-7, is DVKVTQSSRYLVKRTGEKVFLECVQDMDHENMFWYRQDPGLGLRLIYFSYDVKMKEKGDIPEGYSVSREKKERFSLILESASTNQTSMYLCASSFRGVAGTTKQYFGPGTRLTVT.

CDR3 amino acids: CASSPGVVYGYTF. CDR3 bases: TGTGCCAGCTCACCCGGAGTAGTCTATGGCTACACCTTC. The gene calls are TRBV18 and TRBJ1-2; D unresolved. This CDR3 has 13 amino acids. V was trimmed by 3 bases and J by 4 bases, leaving 9 bases between them. The germline V gene encodes CDR1 KGHSH and CDR2 LQKENI.

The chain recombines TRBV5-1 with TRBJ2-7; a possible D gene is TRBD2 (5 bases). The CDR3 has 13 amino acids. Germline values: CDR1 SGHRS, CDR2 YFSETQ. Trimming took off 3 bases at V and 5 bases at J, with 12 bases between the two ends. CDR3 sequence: CASSYGRVNEQYF. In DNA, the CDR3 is TGCGCCAGCAGCTACGGGCGGGTCAACGAGCAGTACTTC.

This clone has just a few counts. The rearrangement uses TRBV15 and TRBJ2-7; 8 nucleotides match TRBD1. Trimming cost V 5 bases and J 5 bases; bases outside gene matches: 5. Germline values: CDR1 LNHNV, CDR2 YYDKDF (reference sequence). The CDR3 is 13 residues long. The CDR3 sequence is CATSEETGDEQYF. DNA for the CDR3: TGTGCCACCAGCGAGGAGACAGGGGACGAGCAGTACTTC.

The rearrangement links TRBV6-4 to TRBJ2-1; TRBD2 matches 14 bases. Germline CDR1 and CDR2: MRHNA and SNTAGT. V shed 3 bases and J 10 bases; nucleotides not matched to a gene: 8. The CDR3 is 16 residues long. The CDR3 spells CASSEAGTSGGQEQFF. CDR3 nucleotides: TGTGCCAGCAGTGAGGCCGGGACTAGCGGGGGTCAGGAGCAGTTCTTC.

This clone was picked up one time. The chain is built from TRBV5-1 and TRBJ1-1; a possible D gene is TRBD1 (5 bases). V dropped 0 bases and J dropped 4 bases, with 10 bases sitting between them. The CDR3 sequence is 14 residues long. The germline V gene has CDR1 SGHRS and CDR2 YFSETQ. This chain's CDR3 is CASSLAGGRTEAFF. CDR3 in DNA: TGCGCCAGCAGCTTGGCGGGGGGACGCACTGAAGCTTTCTTT.